This T cell receptor beta chain came from a study of CD8 T cells in Susac syndrome. The RNA, 0.5 to 1 ug, was put through reverse transcription using random hexamers. TCRdb re-called the immunoSEQ multiplex PCR reads through MiXCR, storing one row per CDR3 protein. The table records under 200,000 distinct CDR3 sequences, 93% of them present only once. The length of the CDR3 is 14 residues. Germline values: CDR1 DFQATT, CDR2 SNEGSKA (reference sequence). V was trimmed by 7 bases and J by 5 bases, leaving 20 bases between them. V and J are TRBV20-1 and TRBJ1-2, with no clear D. Sequencing used CD4+ T cells from PBMCs. This TCR came from a human donor in good health. The CDR3 bases are TGCAGTGTAACGGGCAGGACCCCCGGGTATGGCTACACCTTC. As protein: CSVTGRTPGYGYTF.